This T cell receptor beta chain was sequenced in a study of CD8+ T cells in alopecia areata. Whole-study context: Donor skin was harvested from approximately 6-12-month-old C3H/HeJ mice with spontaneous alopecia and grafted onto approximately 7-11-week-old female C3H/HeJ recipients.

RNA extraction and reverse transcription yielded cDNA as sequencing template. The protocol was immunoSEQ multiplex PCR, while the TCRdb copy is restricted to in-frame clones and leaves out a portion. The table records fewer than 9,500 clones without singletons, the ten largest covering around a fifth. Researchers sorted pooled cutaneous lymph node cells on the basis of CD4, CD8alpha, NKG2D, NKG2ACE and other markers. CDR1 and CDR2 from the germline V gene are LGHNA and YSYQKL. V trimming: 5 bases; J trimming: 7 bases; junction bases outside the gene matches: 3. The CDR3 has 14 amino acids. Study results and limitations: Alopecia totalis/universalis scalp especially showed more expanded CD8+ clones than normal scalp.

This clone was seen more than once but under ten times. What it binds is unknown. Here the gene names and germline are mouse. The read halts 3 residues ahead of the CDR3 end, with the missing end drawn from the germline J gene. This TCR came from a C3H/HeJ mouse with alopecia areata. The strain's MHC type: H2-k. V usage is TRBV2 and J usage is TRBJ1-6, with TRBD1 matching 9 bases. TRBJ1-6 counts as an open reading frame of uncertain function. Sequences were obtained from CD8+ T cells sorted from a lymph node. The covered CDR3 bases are TGTGCCAGCAGCGAGGACAGGGGAAATTCGCCC. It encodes CASSEDRGNSP. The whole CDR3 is CASSEDRGNSPLYF.